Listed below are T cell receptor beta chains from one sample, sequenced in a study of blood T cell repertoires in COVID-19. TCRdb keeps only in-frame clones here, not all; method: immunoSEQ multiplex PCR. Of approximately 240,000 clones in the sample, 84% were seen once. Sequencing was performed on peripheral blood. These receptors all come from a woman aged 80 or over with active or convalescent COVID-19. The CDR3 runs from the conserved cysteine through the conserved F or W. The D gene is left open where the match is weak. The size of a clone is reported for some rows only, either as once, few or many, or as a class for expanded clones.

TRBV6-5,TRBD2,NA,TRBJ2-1,TGTGCCAGCAGACGCGGACTAGCGGGGAATGAGCAGTTCTTC,CASRRGLAGNEQFF
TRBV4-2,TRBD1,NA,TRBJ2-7,TGTGCCAGCAGCCAAGTTCCGGGACAGGGAAACGAGCAGTACTTC,CASSQVPGQGNEQYF
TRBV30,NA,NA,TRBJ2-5,TGTGCCTGGAGTGTATTAAGCGGTGAGACCCAGTACTTC,CAWSVLSGETQYF
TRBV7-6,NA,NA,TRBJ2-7,TGTGCCAGCAGCTTAGAGGTTAGCTCCCACGAGCAGTACTTC,CASSLEVSSHEQYF
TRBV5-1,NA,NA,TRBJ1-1,TGCGCCAGCAGCTACGGGGGAAGAAGCACTGAAGCTTTCTTT,CASSYGGRSTEAFF
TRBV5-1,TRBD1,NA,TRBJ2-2,TGCGCCAGCAGCACGGACAGGGTAGCGAACACCGGGGAGCTGTTTTTT,CASSTDRVANTGELFF
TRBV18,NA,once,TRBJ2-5,TGTGCCAGCAACTCGGGGGGCGAAGAGACCCAGTACTTC,CASNSGGEETQYF
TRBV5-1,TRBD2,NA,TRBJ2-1,TGCGCCAGCAGCGGGGGACTAGCGGGAGTAAATGAGCAGTTCTTC,CASSGGLAGVNEQFF
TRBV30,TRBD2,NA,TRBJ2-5,TGTGCCTGGAGCCCCGGGCTACTAGCGGGAACGAGGGGCCAAGAGACCCAGTACTTC,CAWSPGLLAGTRGQETQYF
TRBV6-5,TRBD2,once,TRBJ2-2,TGTGCCACCATCCAAGGGACTATTGATACCGGGGAGCTGTTTTTT,CATIQGTIDTGELFF
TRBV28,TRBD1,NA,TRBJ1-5,TGTGCCAGCAGCTCCGGGACAGCATCTTATAGCAATCAGCCCCAGCATTTT,CASSSGTASYSNQPQHF